The clone carrying this T cell receptor (beta chain) was picked up a small number of times. Its antigen is as yet unknown. TCRdb reprocessed the 5' RACE reads via MiXCR and lists one record per CDR3 protein. The table records around 500,000 distinct CDR3 sequences, about 14% of them present only once. These data originate in a study of identical twins. Findings and caveats of the study: Alpha sequences that were out-of-frame and twin-shared showed an excess of low generation probability. The presence of invariant MAIT and iNKT cells could partly confound analyses of zero-insertion sequences.

Every sampled donor was Caucasian and healthy. The sample was also reused in another study, on yellow fever vaccine responses in identical twins.

This TCR derives from a woman aged 18-35 years in good health. The sequenced sample consisted of CD4+ T cells sorted from blood.

CDR3 amino acids: CASSQSGLYGLFF. For the CDR3, the DNA is TGTGCCAGCAGCCAATCAGGCTTGTATGGACTGTTTTTT. This rearrangement joins TRBV3-1 to TRBJ1-4, with D uncertain. The CDR3 covers 13 residues. The germline V gene encodes CDR1 LGHDT and CDR2 YNNKEL (reference sequence). Trimming stripped 2 bases from V and 13 bases from J, with 14 bases between.